A single sample gave rise to the 16 T cell receptor beta chains below, sequenced in a study of blood T cell repertoires in COVID-19. Measured with immunoSEQ multiplex PCR; TCRdb has only the in-frame clones, and not every one. This sample carries over 60,000 clones, roughly 89% of them seen once, and the ten largest clones take around 5.2%. Sequencing used peripheral blood. The receptor source for this set is a woman between 50 and 59 years old with active COVID-19.

The sample holds a few counts of this clone. The V call is TRBV21-1, the J call TRBJ2-7; the table's D call, TRBD2, has no DNA check behind it. TRBV21-1 is termed a pseudogene. This CDR3 is built from 18 residues. For the CDR3, the DNA is TGTGCCAGCAGCAAAGATATTTTAAGAGGGCTAGCGGACTACGAGCAGTACTTC. This sequence encodes CASSKDILRGLADYEQYF.

V and J are TRBV19 and TRBJ2-3; D remains unclear. From germline, CDR1 is LNHDA and CDR2 SQIVND (reference sequence). CDR3 length: 17 residues. Trimming stripped 4 bases from V and 2 bases from J, with 19 bases between. CDR3 bases: TGTGCCAGTAGTACGAGATTCACCCCCATTAACACAGATACGCAGTATTTT. Translated, it gives CASSTRFTPINTDTQYF.

The chain combines TRBV10-2 with TRBJ2-7, with 7 bases that match TRBD2. This CDR3 has 14 residues. Looked up from germline, CDR1 is WSHSY and CDR2 is SAAADI. With 10 bases clipped from V and 0 bases from J, the junction kept 9 bases outside the gene matches. Here the CDR3 reads CATLASGRSYEQYF. In nucleotides, the CDR3 is TGCGCCACACTAGCTAGCGGTCGCTCCTACGAGCAGTACTTC.

J is TRBJ1-2 and V is TRBV11-2; D is undetermined. CDR3 length: 15 amino acids. Trimming removed 4 bases at V and 4 bases at J, with 16 bases between. The germline gives CDR1 SGHAT, CDR2 FQNNGV. CDR3 bases: TGTGCCAGCAGCTCCGCCGACACCGTCGCCTATGGCTACACCTTC. Protein product: CASSSADTVAYGYTF.

The chain links TRBV10-2 to TRBJ1-1, with TRBD1 identical over 7 bases. This CDR3 has 13 amino acids. V gave up 5 bases and J gave up 4 bases; unmatched junction bases: 4. Germline V gene lookup returns CDR1 WSHSY and CDR2 SAAADI. The CDR3 loop is CASSWDSGTEAFF. CDR3 nucleotide sequence: TGCGCCAGCAGTTGGGACAGTGGCACTGAAGCTTTCTTT.

The chain couples TRBV11-2 to TRBJ2-2; D uncertain. This CDR3 has 15 residues. Germline V gene data show CDR1 as SGHAT and CDR2 as FQNNGV. V gave up 1 base and J gave up 6 bases, with 12 bases separating them. DNA for the CDR3: TGTGCCAGCAGCTTAGCCGGCGGTACGGCCGGGGAGCTGTTTTTT. Protein product: CASSLAGGTAGELFF.

J is TRBJ1-1 and V is TRBV2; 9 bases fit TRBD1. The CDR3 contains 15 residues. Germline V gene data show CDR1 as SNHLY and CDR2 as FYNNEI. V trimming: 5 bases; J trimming: 1 base; junction bases outside the gene matches: 5. This CDR3 reads CASSPWTGANTEAFF. For the CDR3, the DNA is TGTGCCAGCAGTCCGTGGACAGGGGCGAACACTGAAGCTTTCTTT.

The chain is built from TRBV9 and TRBJ2-3; 8 positions agree with TRBD2. V dropped 3 bases and J dropped 6; count of bases not matched to a gene: 9. CDR3 length: 15 residues. Germline V gives CDR1 SGDLS, CDR2 YYNGEE. The CDR3 loop reads CASSGKREQEDTQYF. CDR3 DNA: TGTGCCAGCAGCGGAAAGCGGGAGCAAGAGGATACGCAGTATTTT.

J is TRBJ1-2 and V is TRBV5-5; 12 bases map to TRBD1. Trimming took 4 bases from V and 4 from J; bases not matched to a gene: 11. The CDR3 covers 17 residues. The V gene's germline CDR1 is SGHKS and CDR2 YYEKEE (reference sequence). The CDR3 is CASSLTGTGGTSYGYTF. CDR3 nucleotide sequence: TGTGCCAGCAGCCTAACCGGGACAGGGGGCACTAGCTATGGCTACACCTTC.

This clone has more than one count but fewer than ten. This sequence joins TRBV4-1 and TRBJ2-1; 16 bases line up with TRBD2. The V gene end was trimmed by 4 bases and the J gene end by 0 bases; junction bases not matched to a gene: 3. Germline V gene data show CDR1 as MGHRA and CDR2 as YSYEKL. CDR3 length equals 18 residues. The CDR3 bases are TGCGCCAGCAGCCCGGGACTAGCGGGAGGGGCCTCCTACAATGAGCAGTTCTTC. It specifies CASSPGLAGGASYNEQFF.

This sequence joins TRBV6-5 and TRBJ2-1, with 8 bases fitting TRBD2. Germline loops: CDR1 MNHEY, CDR2 SVGAGI. CDR3 length: 15 amino acids. V dropped 7 bases and J dropped 2; count of bases not matched to a gene: 7. CDR3 coding DNA: TGTGCCAGCATCCAAACGGGAGGGCCCTACAATGAGCAGTTCTTC. It translates to CASIQTGGPYNEQFF.

The V call is TRBV6-1, the J call TRBJ1-1, with D tentatively TRBD1 (5 bases). This CDR3 is built from 14 residues. Germline values: CDR1 MNHNS, CDR2 SASEGT. Between the trimmed V and J ends, which lost 3 bases and 2 bases, there was a span of 10 bases. CDR3 residues: CASSEVTGNTEAFF. The CDR3 DNA reads TGTGCCAGCAGTGAGGTAACAGGAAACACTGAAGCTTTCTTT.

Comments on this clone: Other DNA sequences in this sample translate to the same CDR3. This chain's CDR3 is CASSPPGLAGGNEQFF. The DNA for the CDR3 is TGTGCCAGCTCACCACCGGGGCTAGCGGGGGGCAATGAGCAGTTCTTC. This chain connects TRBV18 to TRBJ2-1; 11 positions match TRBD2. The CDR3 is 16 amino acids. Germline CDR1 KGHSH, CDR2 LQKENI. The V segment lost 0 bases and the J segment 6 bases; nucleotides outside the gene matches: 4.

The rearrangement joins TRBV7-9 to TRBJ1-1, with D perhaps TRBD1 (6 bases). Germline assignment: CDR1 SEHNR and CDR2 FQNEAQ (reference sequence). CDR3 length equals 14 residues. Trimming removed 4 bases from V and 5 bases from J, with 14 bases in between. Here the CDR3 reads CASSSEIGGTEAFF. The CDR3, as DNA: TGTGCCAGCAGCTCTGAAATAGGGGGTACTGAAGCTTTCTTT. The whole variable domain, remainder taken from reference TRBV7-9 and TRBJ1-1, is DTGVSQNPRHKITKRGQNVTFRCDPISEHNRLYWYRQTLGQGPEFLTYFQNEAQLEKSRLLSDRFSAERPKGSFSTLEIQRTEQGDSAMYLCASSSEIGGTEAFFGQGTRLTVV.

The chain carries TRBV18 and TRBJ2-3; 7 nucleotides agree with TRBD2. The CDR3 has 16 residues. The V gene end was trimmed by 0 bases and the J gene end by 0 bases; junction bases not matched to a gene: 3. Germline CDR1 is KGHSH and CDR2 is LQKENI. DNA for the CDR3: TGTGCCAGCTCACCACCGACTAGCAAGAGCACAGATACGCAGTATTTT. This codes for CASSPPTSKSTDTQYF. The variable domain in full, completed from reference TRBV18 and TRBJ2-3, reads NAGVMQNPRHLVRRRGQEARLRCSPMKGHSHVYWYRQLPEEGLKFMVYLQKENIIDESGMPKERFSAEFPKEGPSILRIQQVVRGDSAAYFCASSPPTSKSTDTQYFGPGTRLTVL.

The rearrangement joins TRBV6-6 to TRBJ2-5; 7 bases agree with TRBD2. There are 12 residues in the CDR3. CDR1 MNHNY and CDR2 SVGAGI come from the germline V gene (reference sequence). CDR3 region: CAVPPGGETQYF. The CDR3 DNA reads TGTGCAGTCCCCCCGGGGGGAGAGACCCAGTACTTC.